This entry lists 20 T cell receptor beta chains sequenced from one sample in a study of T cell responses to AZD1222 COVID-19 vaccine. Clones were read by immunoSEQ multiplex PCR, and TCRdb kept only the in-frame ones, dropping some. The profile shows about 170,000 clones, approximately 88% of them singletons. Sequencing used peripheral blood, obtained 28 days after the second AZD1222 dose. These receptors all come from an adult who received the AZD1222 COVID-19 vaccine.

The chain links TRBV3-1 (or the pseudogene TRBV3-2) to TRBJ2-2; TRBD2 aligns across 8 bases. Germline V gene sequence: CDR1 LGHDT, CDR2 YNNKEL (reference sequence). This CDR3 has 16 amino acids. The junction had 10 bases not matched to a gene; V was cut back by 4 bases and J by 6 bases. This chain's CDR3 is CASSRFTGGHPGELFF. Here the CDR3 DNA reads TGTGCCAGCAGCCGCTTTACGGGGGGGCATCCCGGGGAGCTGTTTTTT.

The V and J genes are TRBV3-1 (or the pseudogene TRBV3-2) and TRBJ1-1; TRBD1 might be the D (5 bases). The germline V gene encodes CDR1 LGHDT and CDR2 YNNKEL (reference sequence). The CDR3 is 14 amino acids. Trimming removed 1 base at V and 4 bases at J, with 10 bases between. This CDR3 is CASSQAGGTTEAFF. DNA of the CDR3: TGTGCCAGCAGCCAAGCGGGGGGAACCACTGAAGCTTTCTTT.

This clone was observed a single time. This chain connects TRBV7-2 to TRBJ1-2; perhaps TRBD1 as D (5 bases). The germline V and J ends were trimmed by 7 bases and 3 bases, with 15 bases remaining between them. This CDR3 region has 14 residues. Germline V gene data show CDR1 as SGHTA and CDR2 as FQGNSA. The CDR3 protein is CASTRPGDDYGYTF. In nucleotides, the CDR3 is TGTGCCAGCACCCGACCGGGGGACGACTATGGCTACACCTTC.

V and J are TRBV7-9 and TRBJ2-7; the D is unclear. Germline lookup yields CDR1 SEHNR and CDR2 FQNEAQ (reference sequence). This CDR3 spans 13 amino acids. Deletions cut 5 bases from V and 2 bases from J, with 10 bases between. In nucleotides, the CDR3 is TGTGCCAGCAGCCCAAGGGTCACCTACGAGCAGTACTTC. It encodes CASSPRVTYEQYF.

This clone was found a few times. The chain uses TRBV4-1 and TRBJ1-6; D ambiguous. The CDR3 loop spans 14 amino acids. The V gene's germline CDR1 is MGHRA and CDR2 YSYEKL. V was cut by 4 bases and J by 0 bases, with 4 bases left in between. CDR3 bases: TGCGCCAGCAGCCGAATCTCCTATAATTCACCCCTCCACTTT. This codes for CASSRISYNSPLHF.

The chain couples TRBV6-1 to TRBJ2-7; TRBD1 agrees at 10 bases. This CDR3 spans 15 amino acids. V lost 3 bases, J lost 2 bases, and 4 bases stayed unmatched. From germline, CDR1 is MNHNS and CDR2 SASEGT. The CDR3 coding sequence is TGTGCCAGCAGTGACCAGACAGGGGGCCCCTACGAGCAGTACTTC. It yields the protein CASSDQTGGPYEQYF.

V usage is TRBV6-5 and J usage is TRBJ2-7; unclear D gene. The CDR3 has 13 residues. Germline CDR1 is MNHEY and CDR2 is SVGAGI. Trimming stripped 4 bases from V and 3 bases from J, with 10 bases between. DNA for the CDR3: TGTGCCAGCAGTTCTCCGCCACACTACGAGCAGTACTTC. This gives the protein CASSSPPHYEQYF.

The CDR3 is CASSPQGGNQPQHF. DNA for the CDR3: TGTGCCAGCAGCCCCCAGGGGGGGAATCAGCCCCAGCATTTT. This chain links TRBV3-1 (or the pseudogene TRBV3-2) with TRBJ1-5; 7 bases fit TRBD1. Germline CDR1 and CDR2: LGHDT and YNNKEL (reference sequence). Trimming took 4 bases from V and 4 from J; bases not matched to a gene: 4. The CDR3 runs 14 residues.

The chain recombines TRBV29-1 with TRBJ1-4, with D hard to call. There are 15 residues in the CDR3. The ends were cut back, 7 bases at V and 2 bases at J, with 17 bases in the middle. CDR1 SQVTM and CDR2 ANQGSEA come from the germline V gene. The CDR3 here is CSAMDGGMTNEKLFF. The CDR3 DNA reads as TGCAGCGCCATGGACGGAGGGATGACTAATGAAAAACTGTTTTTT.

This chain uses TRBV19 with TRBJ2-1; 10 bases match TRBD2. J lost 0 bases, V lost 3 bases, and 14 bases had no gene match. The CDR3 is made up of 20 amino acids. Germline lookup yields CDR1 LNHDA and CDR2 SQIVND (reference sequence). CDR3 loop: CASSIIPHWTSGSSYNEQFF. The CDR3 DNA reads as TGTGCCAGTAGTATCATCCCTCACTGGACTAGCGGCAGCTCCTACAATGAGCAGTTCTTC.

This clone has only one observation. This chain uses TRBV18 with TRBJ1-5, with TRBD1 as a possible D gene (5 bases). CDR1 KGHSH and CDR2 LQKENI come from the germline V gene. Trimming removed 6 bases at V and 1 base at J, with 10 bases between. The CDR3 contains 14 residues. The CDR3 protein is CASSTRDSNQPQHF. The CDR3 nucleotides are TGTGCCAGCTCCACCCGGGACAGCAATCAGCCCCAGCATTTT.

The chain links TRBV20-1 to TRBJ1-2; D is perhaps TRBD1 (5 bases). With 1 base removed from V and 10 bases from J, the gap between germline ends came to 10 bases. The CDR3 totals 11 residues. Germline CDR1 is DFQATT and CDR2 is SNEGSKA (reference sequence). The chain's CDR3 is CSARGQLPYTF. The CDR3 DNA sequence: TGCAGTGCTAGAGGACAGTTACCCTACACCTTC.

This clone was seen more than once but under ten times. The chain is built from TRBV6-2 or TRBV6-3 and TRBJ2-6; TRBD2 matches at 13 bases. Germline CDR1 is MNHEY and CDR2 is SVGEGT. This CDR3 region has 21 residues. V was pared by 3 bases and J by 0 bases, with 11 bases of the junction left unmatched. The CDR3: CASSYGLAGANPPSGANVLTF. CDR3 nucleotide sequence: TGTGCCAGCAGTTATGGACTAGCGGGGGCAAACCCCCCCTCTGGGGCCAACGTCCTGACTTTC.

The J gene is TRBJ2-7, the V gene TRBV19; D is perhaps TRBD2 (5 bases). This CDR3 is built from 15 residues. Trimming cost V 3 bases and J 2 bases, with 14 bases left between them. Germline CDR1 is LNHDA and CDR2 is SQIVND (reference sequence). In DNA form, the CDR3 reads TGTGCCAGTAGTATCGGGCGGGCCGGAACCTACGAGCAGTACTTC. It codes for CASSIGRAGTYEQYF.

The CDR3: CASSLGQGYNQPQHF. The CDR3 bases are TGTGCCAGCAGCTTAGGACAGGGTTACAATCAGCCCCAGCATTTT. This rearrangement joins TRBV7-2 to TRBJ1-5, with 7 bases fitting TRBD1. The V segment lost 1 base and the J segment 3 bases; nucleotides outside the gene matches: 3. This CDR3 has 15 amino acids. Germline V gives CDR1 SGHTA, CDR2 FQGNSA.

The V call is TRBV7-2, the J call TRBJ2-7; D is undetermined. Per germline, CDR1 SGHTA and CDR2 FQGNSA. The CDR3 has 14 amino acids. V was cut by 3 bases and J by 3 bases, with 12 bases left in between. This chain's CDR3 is CASSLETSHYEQYF. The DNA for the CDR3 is TGTGCCAGCAGCTTGGAGACCTCACACTACGAGCAGTACTTC.

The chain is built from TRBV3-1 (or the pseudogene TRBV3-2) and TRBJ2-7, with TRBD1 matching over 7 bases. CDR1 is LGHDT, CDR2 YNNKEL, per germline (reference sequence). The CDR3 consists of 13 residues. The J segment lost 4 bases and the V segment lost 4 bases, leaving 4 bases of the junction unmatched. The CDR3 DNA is TGTGCCAGCAGCCCCGGACAGGTGTACGAGCAGTACTTC. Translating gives CASSPGQVYEQYF.

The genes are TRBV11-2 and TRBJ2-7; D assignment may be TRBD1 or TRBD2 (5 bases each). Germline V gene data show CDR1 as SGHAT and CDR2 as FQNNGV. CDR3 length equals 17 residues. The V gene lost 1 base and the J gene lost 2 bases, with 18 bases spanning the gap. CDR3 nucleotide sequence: TGTGCCAGCAGCTTAGTGGGGGTAAGGACCGAGACCTACGAGCAGTACTTC. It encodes CASSLVGVRTETYEQYF. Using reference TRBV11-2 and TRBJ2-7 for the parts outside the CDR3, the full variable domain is EAGVAQSPRYKIIEKRQSVAFWCNPISGHATLYWYQQILGQGPKLLIQFQNNGVVDDSQLPKDRFSAERLKGVDSTLKIQPAKLEDSAVYLCASSLVGVRTETYEQYFGPGTRLTVT.

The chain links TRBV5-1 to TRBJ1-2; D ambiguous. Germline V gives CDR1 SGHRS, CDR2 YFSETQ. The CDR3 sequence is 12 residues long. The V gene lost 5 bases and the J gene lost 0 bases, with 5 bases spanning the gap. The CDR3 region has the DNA TGCGCCAGCAGGGAAGCTAACTATGGCTACACCTTC. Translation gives CASREANYGYTF. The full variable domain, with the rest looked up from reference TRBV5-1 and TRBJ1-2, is KAGVTQTPRYLIKTRGQQVTLSCSPISGHRSVSWYQQTPGQGLQFLFEYFSETQRNKGNFPGRFSGRQFSNSRSEMNVSTLELGDSALYLCASREANYGYTFGSGTRLTVV.

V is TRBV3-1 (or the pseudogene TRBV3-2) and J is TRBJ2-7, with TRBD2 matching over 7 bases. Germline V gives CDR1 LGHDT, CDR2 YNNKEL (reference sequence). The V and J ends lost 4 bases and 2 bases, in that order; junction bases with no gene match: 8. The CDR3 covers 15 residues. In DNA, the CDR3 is TGTGCCAGCAGCCTTCAGGGAGCGGGGACCTACGAGCAGTACTTC. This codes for CASSLQGAGTYEQYF.